The rows below give T cell receptor beta chains drawn from one sample of a study of blood T cell repertoires in COVID-19. The assay was immunoSEQ multiplex PCR, and TCRdb's table has in-frame clones only and misses some. This sample carries about 85,000 clones, about 91% of them seen once, and the ten largest clones take about 4.8%. The source material was peripheral blood. The receptors here all came from a woman of 80 years or more with acute or convalescent COVID-19. Each CDR3 is given with its conserved first and last residue. Fields, in order: clone size, D gene, V gene, J gene, CDR3 protein, CDR3 DNA. D genes are given only for firm matches. Expanded clones get a size class; other rows say once, few or many, or leave the size out.

>once|-|TRBV5-6|TRBJ1-1
CASSPRGKGVSEAFF
TGTGCCAGCAGCCCTAGAGGCAAAGGGGTGAGTGAAGCTTTCTTT
>-|-|TRBV30|TRBJ1-4
CAWSAGHGEKLFF
TGTGCCTGGAGTGCGGGTCACGGGGAAAAACTGTTTTTT
>-|-|TRBV10-3|TRBJ2-4
CAINPGGSKNIQYF
TGTGCCATCAACCCTGGCGGGTCCAAAAACATTCAGTACTTC
>-|-|TRBV6-5|TRBJ1-4
CASSHTGVDEKLFF
TGTGCCAGCAGTCACACAGGTGTGGATGAAAAACTGTTTTTT
>-|TRBD2|TRBV9|TRBJ2-5
CASSVTSVETQYF
TGTGCCAGCAGCGTGACTAGCGTGGAGACCCAGTACTTC
>-|-|TRBV7-8|TRBJ2-7
CASSSQTGPYEQYF
TGTGCCAGCAGCTCACAGACAGGACCCTACGAGCAGTACTTC
>-|TRBD2|TRBV5-4|TRBJ2-5
CASSLVGGADPGTQYF
TGTGCCAGCAGCCTTGTGGGAGGGGCAGATCCCGGGACCCAGTACTTC
>few|-|TRBV5-1|TRBJ1-6
CATRESYNSPLHF
TGCGCCACCCGGGAGTCCTATAATTCACCCCTCCACTTT
>-|TRBD2|TRBV7-2|TRBJ2-4
CASSLVNGLATKNIQYF
TGTGCCAGCAGCTTAGTTAACGGACTAGCTACGAAAAACATTCAGTACTTC
>-|-|TRBV5-1|TRBJ2-2
CASSSSGGGTGELFF
TGCGCCAGCAGCTCTAGTGGGGGAGGCACCGGGGAGCTGTTTTTT
>-|TRBD2|TRBV10-3|TRBJ2-2
CATLAGDTGELFF
TGTGCCACACTAGCGGGAGACACCGGGGAGCTGTTTTTT
>-|TRBD2|TRBV18|TRBJ2-1
CASSQLAGTTNNEQFF
TGTGCCAGCTCACAACTAGCGGGGACGACTAACAATGAGCAGTTCTTC
>-|TRBD2|TRBV30|TRBJ2-3
CALLAGGGTDTQYF
TGTGCCCTCTTAGCGGGGGGGGGAACAGATACGCAGTATTTT
>-|TRBD1|TRBV6-5|TRBJ2-3
CANGQGADTQYF
TGTGCCAATGGACAGGGGGCAGATACGCAGTATTTT
>few|TRBD1|TRBV19|TRBJ2-2
CASLGQGVIGELFF
TGTGCCAGTTTAGGACAGGGGGTGATCGGGGAGCTGTTTTTT
>-|-|TRBV10-3|TRBJ1-5
CAISESQGSEPQHF
TGTGCCATCAGTGAGTCCCAGGGAAGCGAGCCCCAGCATTTT
>-|-|TRBV19|TRBJ2-2
CASSVGGTNAGELFF
TGTGCCAGTAGCGTCGGCGGAACGAACGCCGGGGAGCTGTTTTTT
>few|-|TRBV27|TRBJ2-3
CASSSSLKFTSTDTQYF
TGTGCCAGCAGTTCCTCCCTCAAATTCACTAGCACAGATACGCAGTATTTT
>-|TRBD1|TRBV19|TRBJ1-6
CASSTPTGVSSYNSPLHF
TGTGCCAGTAGTACCCCGACAGGGGTAAGCTCCTATAATTCACCCCTCCACTTT
>-|TRBD2|TRBV6-5|TRBJ2-7
CASSYSQGGNEQYF
TGTGCCAGCAGTTACTCGCAGGGAGGGAACGAGCAGTACTTC
>-|TRBD2|TRBV2|TRBJ2-3
CASSEAERGGGWDTQYF
TGTGCCAGCAGTGAAGCTGAGCGGGGGGGCGGTTGGGATACGCAGTATTTT
>-|-|TRBV18|TRBJ2-1
CASSPQTTPEGFF
TGTGCCAGCTCACCACAGACGACCCCGGAGGGGTTCTTC
>-|TRBD2|TRBV7-9|TRBJ2-3
CASSLKPASGRADTQYF
TGTGCCAGCAGCTTAAAGCCCGCTAGCGGGAGGGCAGATACGCAGTATTTT
>-|TRBD1|TRBV10-3|TRBJ1-2
CATGQGDNYGYTF
TGTGCCACCGGACAGGGGGATAACTATGGCTACACCTTC
>-|-|TRBV2|TRBJ1-5
CASSSLQGNQPQHF
TGTGCCAGCAGTTCCCTACAGGGCAATCAGCCCCAGCATTTT
>-|TRBD1|TRBV7-2|TRBJ1-2
CASSLVVTGVNYGYTF
TGTGCCAGCAGCTTAGTAGTCACAGGGGTTAACTATGGCTACACCTTC
>-|-|TRBV12-3/TRBV12-4|TRBJ2-2
CASRGEAGELFF
TGTGCCAGCAGAGGGGAAGCCGGGGAGCTGTTTTTT
>-|-|TRBV15|TRBJ1-2
CATSRVGAFNYGYTF
TGTGCCACCAGCAGAGTTGGGGCGTTTAACTATGGCTACACCTTC
>-|-|TRBV20-1|TRBJ1-2
CSASNPRGYTF
TGCAGTGCTAGTAATCCTAGGGGCTACACCTTC
>-|-|TRBV6-2/TRBV6-3|TRBJ1-2
CASSYSAGGNYGYTF
TGTGCCAGCAGTTACTCGGCAGGTGGCAACTATGGCTACACCTTC
>-|-|TRBV6-5|TRBJ2-2
CASSYEGADTGELFF
TGTGCCAGCAGTTATGAGGGAGCGGACACCGGGGAGCTGTTTTTT
>once|-|TRBV2|TRBJ2-7
CASSTPRWREDRYEQYF
TGTGCCAGCAGTACGCCCCGATGGAGGGAGGATCGATACGAGCAGTACTTC
>-|-|TRBV3-1/TRBV3-2|TRBJ2-2
CASSPPGLRATGELFF
TGTGCCAGCAGCCCTCCGGGACTTCGGGCCACCGGGGAGCTGTTTTTT
>-|TRBD2|TRBV19|TRBJ2-1
CASSGGDQEQFF
TGTGCCAGCAGTGGGGGGGACCAAGAGCAGTTCTTC
>-|-|TRBV4-2|TRBJ1-2
CASSPPGDDRGYGYTF
TGTGCCAGCAGCCCCCCTGGGGATGACAGAGGATATGGCTACACCTTC
>-|-|TRBV12-3/TRBV12-4|TRBJ1-2
CASSKETGSYTF
TGTGCCAGCAGTAAAGAAACAGGGAGCTACACCTTC
>-|-|TRBV11-2|TRBJ2-1
CASSLGVLVFYNEQFF
TGTGCCAGCAGCTTAGGGGTCCTAGTTTTCTACAATGAGCAGTTCTTC
>once|TRBD1|TRBV5-1|TRBJ2-6
CASSTQVSGQRGANVLTF
TGCGCCAGCAGCACGCAGGTTTCGGGACAGCGCGGGGCCAACGTCCTGACTTTC
>once|-|TRBV18|TRBJ1-6
CASSPSQVNNSPLHF
TGTGCCAGCTCACCCTCGCAGGTGAATAATTCACCCCTCCACTTT
>-|-|TRBV5-3|TRBJ1-1
CARSLIFPEAFF
TGTGCCAGAAGCTTGATATTCCCTGAAGCTTTCTTT
>-|-|TRBV13|TRBJ1-1
CASSLVNRDTEAFF
TGTGCCAGCAGCTTAGTGAATCGGGACACTGAAGCTTTCTTT
>-|-|TRBV27|TRBJ1-2
CASSSKGVGYTF
TGTGCCAGCAGTTCCAAAGGGGTTGGCTACACCTTC
>-|TRBD2|TRBV5-5|TRBJ2-1
CASSFPAGVGADEQFF
TGTGCCAGCAGCTTCCCAGCGGGAGTGGGAGCAGATGAGCAGTTCTTC
>-|TRBD2|TRBV5-1|TRBJ2-1
CASSLEGLAGGQEQFF
TGCGCCAGCAGCTTGGAAGGACTAGCGGGGGGCCAAGAGCAGTTCTTC
>-|-|TRBV5-1|TRBJ2-3
CASSLDGDTQYF
TGCGCCAGCAGCTTGGACGGGGATACGCAGTATTTT
>-|TRBD1|TRBV6-5|TRBJ1-1
CASSLRDRMNTEAFF
TGTGCCAGCAGTCTACGGGACAGGATGAACACTGAAGCTTTCTTT
>-|TRBD1|TRBV11-2|TRBJ2-7
CASSLFLGQGTYEQYF
TGTGCCAGCAGCTTATTCCTGGGACAGGGAACATACGAGCAGTACTTC
>-|TRBD2|TRBV11-2|TRBJ2-5
CASSWGLAGLQYF
TGTGCCAGCAGCTGGGGACTAGCGGGACTCCAGTACTTC
>-|-|TRBV19|TRBJ2-2
CATHFAGFVNTGELFF
TGTGCCACCCACTTCGCGGGATTCGTTAACACCGGGGAGCTGTTTTTT
>-|-|TRBV6-5|TRBJ2-7
CASSSGGPIHNEQYF
TGTGCCAGCAGCTCCGGGGGGCCCATTCACAACGAGCAGTACTTC
>-|TRBD2|TRBV4-1|TRBJ2-7
CASSQASSGADEQYF
TGCGCCAGCAGCCAAGCATCTAGCGGGGCCGACGAGCAGTACTTC
>-|TRBD1|TRBV27|TRBJ1-1
CASSHRGRDTEAFF
TGTGCCAGCAGTCACAGGGGTAGGGACACTGAAGCTTTCTTT
>-|-|TRBV5-1|TRBJ2-1
CASSFNNEQFF
TGCGCCAGCAGCTTTAACAATGAGCAGTTCTTC
>-|TRBD2|TRBV3-1/TRBV3-2|TRBJ2-7
CASSHGGGAYEQYF
TGTGCCAGCAGCCATGGCGGGGGGGCCTACGAGCAGTACTTC